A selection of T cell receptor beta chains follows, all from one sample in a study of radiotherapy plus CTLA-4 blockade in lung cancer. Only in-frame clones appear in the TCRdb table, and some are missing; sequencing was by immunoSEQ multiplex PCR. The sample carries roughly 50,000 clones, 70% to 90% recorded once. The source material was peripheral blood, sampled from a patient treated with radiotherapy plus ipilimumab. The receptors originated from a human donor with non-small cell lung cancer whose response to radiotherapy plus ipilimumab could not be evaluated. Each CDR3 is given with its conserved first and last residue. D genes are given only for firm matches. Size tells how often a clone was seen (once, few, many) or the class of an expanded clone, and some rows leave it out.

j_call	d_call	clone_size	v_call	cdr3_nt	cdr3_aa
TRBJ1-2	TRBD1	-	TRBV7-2	TGTGCCAGCAGCTTAGACAGGGGAGGTTATGGCTACACCTTC	CASSLDRGGYGYTF
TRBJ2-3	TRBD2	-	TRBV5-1	TGCGCCAGCAGCCCCAGTAGCGGGGGGCTTAGCACAGATACGCAGTATTTT	CASSPSSGGLSTDTQYF
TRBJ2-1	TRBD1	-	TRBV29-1	TGCAGCGCCCTCGAGGGGGCGCGTAATGAGCAGTTCTTC	CSALEGARNEQFF
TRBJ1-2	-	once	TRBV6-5	TGTGCCAGCAGTCGTACAGCAAACTATGGCTACACCTTC	CASSRTANYGYTF
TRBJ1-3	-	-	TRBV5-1	TGCGCCAGCAGCTTGGAGACAGGTGTCTCTGGAAACACCATATATTTT	CASSLETGVSGNTIYF
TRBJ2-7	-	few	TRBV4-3	TGCGCCAGCAGCCAATCGCTATTTAGCGGACCCTACGAGCAGTACTTC	CASSQSLFSGPYEQYF
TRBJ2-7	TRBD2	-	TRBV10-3	TGTGCCATCAGTGGCGGGAGGGGGAGCTACGAGCAGTACTTC	CAISGGRGSYEQYF
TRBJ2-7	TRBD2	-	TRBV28	TGTGCCAGCAGTTTTGGGCTAGCGGGAGCAATAAGCTCCTACGAGCAGTACTTC	CASSFGLAGAISSYEQYF
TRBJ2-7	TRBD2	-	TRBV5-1	TGCGCCAGCAGCTTGTCCGGGACTAGCGGGGGGAGCGAGCAGTACTTC	CASSLSGTSGGSEQYF
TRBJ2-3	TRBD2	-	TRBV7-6	TGTGCCAGCAGAGGACTAGCGGGGGACACAGATACGCAGTATTTT	CASRGLAGDTDTQYF
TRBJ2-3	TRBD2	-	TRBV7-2	TGTGCCAGCAGCTTAGGTGAGCGGGGGGGCCTGGATACGCAGTATTTT	CASSLGERGGLDTQYF
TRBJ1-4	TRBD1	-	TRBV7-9	TGTGCCAGCAGCCACGGACAGGGTAATGAAAAACTGTTTTTT	CASSHGQGNEKLFF
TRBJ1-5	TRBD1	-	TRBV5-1	TGCGCCAGCAGCGAGGGACAGGGCTTCAATCAGCCCCAGCATTTT	CASSEGQGFNQPQHF
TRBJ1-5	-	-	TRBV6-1	TGTGCCAGCAGTGAAGCGCTAGGAGGAAATCAGCCCCAGCATTTT	CASSEALGGNQPQHF
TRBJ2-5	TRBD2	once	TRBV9	TGTGCCAGCAGCGTTACTAGCGGGGAAGAGACCCAGTACTTC	CASSVTSGEETQYF
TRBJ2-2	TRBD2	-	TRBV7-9	TGTGCCAGCAGCTTCCCCGGGACTAGTGGCACCGGGGAGCTGTTTTTT	CASSFPGTSGTGELFF
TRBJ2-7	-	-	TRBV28	TGTGCCAGCAGTTCCACCTTTCCTCAGGGGAAGGGCTACGAGCAGTACTTC	CASSSTFPQGKGYEQYF
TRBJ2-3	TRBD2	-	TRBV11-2	TGTGCCAGCAGCTTAGGTGGTTTAGCGGGGGCTAAACCGGGTACGCAGTATTTT	CASSLGGLAGAKPGTQYF
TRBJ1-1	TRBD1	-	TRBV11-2	TGTGCCAGCAGCTCTCGGGACAGGGTTCAAGCTTTCTTT	CASSSRDRVQAFF
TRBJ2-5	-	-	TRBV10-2	TGCGCCAGCAGTGAGCCCCCCGGGGAGGTGGAGACCCAGTACTTC	CASSEPPGEVETQYF
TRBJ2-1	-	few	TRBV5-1	TGCGCCAGCAGCTTGACTAGCCGCAATGAGCAGTTCTTC	CASSLTSRNEQFF
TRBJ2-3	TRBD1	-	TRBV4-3	TGCGCCAGCAGCCAAGGGAGTCAGGGGGCTGGAGATACGCAGTATTTT	CASSQGSQGAGDTQYF
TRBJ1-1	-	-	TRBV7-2	TGTGCCAGCAGCTTAGCGACGGGGAACACTGAAGCTTTCTTT	CASSLATGNTEAFF
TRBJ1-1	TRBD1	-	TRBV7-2	TGTGCCAGCAGCCGACAGGGCATGAACACTGAAGCTTTCTTT	CASSRQGMNTEAFF
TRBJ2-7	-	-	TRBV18	TGTGCCAGCTCACCAGAGGCCGCCACTATCTCCTACGAGCAGTACTTC	CASSPEAATISYEQYF
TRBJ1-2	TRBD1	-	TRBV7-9	TGTGCCAGCAGCCCACCGGGACAGGGAAAGGGGGGCTACACCTTC	CASSPPGQGKGGYTF
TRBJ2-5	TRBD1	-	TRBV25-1	TGTGCCAGCGGGAGGACAGGGGCCGAAGAGACCCAGTACTTC	CASGRTGAEETQYF
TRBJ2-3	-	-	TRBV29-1	TGCAGCGTCTTGACTAGTCCCCTTACAGATACGCAGTATTTT	CSVLTSPLTDTQYF
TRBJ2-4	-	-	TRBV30	TGTGCCTGGAGTCCAACACACAGAAACATTCAGTACTTC	CAWSPTHRNIQYF
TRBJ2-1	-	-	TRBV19	TGTGCCAGTACCCGGGCCTCCTACGGGACCTACAATGAGCAGTTCTTC	CASTRASYGTYNEQFF
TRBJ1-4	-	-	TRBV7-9	TGTGCCAGCAGCTCCATGACTCAGGGGACTAATGAAAAACTGTTTTTT	CASSSMTQGTNEKLFF
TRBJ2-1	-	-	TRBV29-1	TGCAGCGGGGCCCAACCCAATGAGCAGTTCTTC	CSGAQPNEQFF
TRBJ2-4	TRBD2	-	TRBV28	TGTGCCAGCAGTTACTCCGGGACTAGCGGGAAGGGGCGGTACTTC	CASSYSGTSGKGRYF
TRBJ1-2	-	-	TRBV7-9	TGTGCCAGCAGCAATTTATACTATGGCTACACCTTC	CASSNLYYGYTF
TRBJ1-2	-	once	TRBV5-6	TGTGCCAGCAGCTTGGGGCAGGGAACCTATGGCTACACCTTC	CASSLGQGTYGYTF
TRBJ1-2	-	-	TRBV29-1	TGCAGCGTCGGGGAGGGAGTTAACTATGGCTACACCTTC	CSVGEGVNYGYTF
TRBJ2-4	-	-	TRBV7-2	TGTGCCAGCAGCTTAAGTCCTAGTGAGGGCATTCAGTACTTC	CASSLSPSEGIQYF
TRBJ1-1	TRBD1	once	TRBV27	TGTGCCAGCAGTTGGACAGGGGGGAACACTGAAGCTTTCTTT	CASSWTGGNTEAFF
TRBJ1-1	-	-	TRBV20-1	TGCAGTGCTAGGACAGTCGAAGCTTTCTTT	CSARTVEAFF
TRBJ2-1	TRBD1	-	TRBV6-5	TGTGCCAGCAGTTACTCGAGGGGGCGGTCCTACAATGAGCAGTTCTTC	CASSYSRGRSYNEQFF
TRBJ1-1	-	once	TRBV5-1	TGCGCCAGCAGCTTGGGAGGGAACACTGAAGCTTTCTTT	CASSLGGNTEAFF
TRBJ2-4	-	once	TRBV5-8	TGTGCCAGCAGCTTGGGTCTAGCCAAAAACATTCAGTACTTC	CASSLGLAKNIQYF
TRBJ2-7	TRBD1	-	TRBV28	TGTGCCAGCAAAAGACAGGGGGTGGTCGAGCAGTACTTC	CASKRQGVVEQYF